The rows below give T cell receptor beta chains drawn from one sample of a study of cytomegalovirus exposure and HLA in healthy donors. The assay was immunoSEQ multiplex PCR, and TCRdb's table has in-frame clones only and misses some. The table has around 99,000 clones, 73% seen once. Material for sequencing was PBMCs. The receptors stem from a man aged 35-49 years in good health and CMV-seronegative. CDR3s include the opening cysteine and the closing phenylalanine or tryptophan. A D gene is named only where the DNA matches it firmly. Rows may omit the clone size; those that give it use once, few, many or a size class.

abundance,d_gene,v_gene,j_gene,CDR3aa,CDR3nt
.,TRBD2,TRBV6-6,TRBJ2-1,CASSWTSGGVFNEQFF,TGTGCCAGCAGTTGGACTAGCGGGGGGGTGTTCAATGAGCAGTTCTTC
many,TRBD1,TRBV5-4,TRBJ1-1,CASSPPRRGTGTGVSTEAFF,TGTGCCAGCAGCCCGCCCAGGAGGGGTACCGGGACAGGGGTTAGCACTGAAGCTTTCTTT
.,.,TRBV4-1,TRBJ1-1,CASSPSFRGMNIEAFF,TGCGCCAGCAGCCCATCTTTCAGGGGTATGAACATTGAAGCTTTCTTT
.,TRBD1,TRBV6-5,TRBJ1-2,CASSYRQGPNIYGYTF,TGTGCCAGCAGTTACAGACAGGGGCCCAACATCTATGGCTACACCTTC
.,TRBD1,TRBV7-9,TRBJ2-7,CASSPGTGILAYEQYF,TGTGCCAGCAGCCCCGGGACAGGGATCTTAGCCTACGAGCAGTACTTC
few,.,TRBV4-1,TRBJ1-3,CASSQGLPIAGNTIYF,TGCGCCAGCAGCCAAGGACTACCAATAGCTGGAAACACCATATATTTT
.,.,TRBV10-3,TRBJ2-7,CATPGATYEQYF,TGTGCCACCCCAGGGGCTACCTACGAGCAGTACTTC
few,.,TRBV4-3,TRBJ2-7,CASSQGGLGYEQYF,TGCGCCAGCAGCCAAGGAGGGCTGGGGTACGAGCAGTACTTC
.,.,TRBV6-5,TRBJ2-5,CASSLNPGVETQYF,TGTGCCAGCAGTCTCAACCCGGGGGTTGAGACCCAGTACTTC
once,.,TRBV6-4,TRBJ1-4,CASSPTGSNEKLFF,TGTGCCAGCAGCCCTACAGGTTCTAATGAAAAACTGTTTTTT
.,TRBD1,TRBV6-6,TRBJ2-3,CASSSGGAGDTQYF,TGTGCCAGCAGTTCAGGGGGCGCCGGGGATACGCAGTATTTT
.,TRBD2,TRBV5-4,TRBJ2-7,CASSLDTGTRQYEQYF,TGTGCCAGCAGCTTGGATACCGGGACTAGGCAGTACGAGCAGTACTTC
.,TRBD2,TRBV4-2,TRBJ2-5,CASSQELGLAGETQYF,TGTGCCAGCAGCCAAGAGTTGGGACTAGCAGGAGAGACCCAGTACTTC
.,.,TRBV5-6,TRBJ1-3,CASSYSRAGNTIYF,TGTGCCAGCAGCTATTCCAGGGCTGGAAACACCATATATTTT
.,TRBD1,TRBV9,TRBJ2-7,CASSAESGQGSYEQYF,TGTGCCAGCAGCGCAGAGTCGGGACAGGGGTCCTACGAGCAGTACTTC
.,.,TRBV2,TRBJ1-5,CASSTGGGNQPQHF,TGTGCCAGCAGCACAGGCGGCGGCAATCAGCCCCAGCATTTT
.,.,TRBV4-2,TRBJ1-1,CASSHGGDTEAFF,TGTGCCAGCAGCCACGGAGGGGACACTGAAGCTTTCTTT
once,.,TRBV29-1,TRBJ1-1,CSVEYLGGDTEAFF,TGCAGCGTTGAATATTTAGGGGGGGACACTGAAGCTTTCTTT
.,.,TRBV7-8,TRBJ1-5,CASSQHIERYNQPQHF,TGTGCCAGCAGCCAGCACATCGAGCGGTACAATCAGCCCCAGCATTTC
.,.,TRBV6-1,TRBJ1-6,CASSERAGASSYNSPLHF,TGTGCCAGCAGCGAACGAGCAGGGGCCAGCTCCTATAATTCACCCCTCCACTTT
.,TRBD1,TRBV5-1,TRBJ1-2,CASSQGGTGTYGYTF,TGCGCCAGCAGCCAAGGGGGGACAGGGACCTATGGCTACACCTTC
.,.,TRBV7-6,TRBJ2-5,CASSLGLARETQYF,TGTGCCAGCAGCTTAGGGCTAGCCCGGGAGACCCAGTACTTC
.,TRBD2,TRBV13,TRBJ2-5,CASSLTSVETQYF,TGTGCCAGCAGCTTAACTAGCGTCGAGACCCAGTACTTC
few,.,TRBV10-3,TRBJ1-1,CAINGGRDTEAFF,TGTGCCATCAACGGGGGAAGGGACACTGAAGCTTTCTTT
.,TRBD2,TRBV5-1,TRBJ2-5,CASTPGLGGEQYF,TGCGCCAGCACTCCGGGACTAGGAGGGGAGCAGTACTTC
.,TRBD1,TRBV27,TRBJ2-7,CASSPGTGGYEQYF,TGTGCCAGCAGTCCCGGGACAGGGGGTTACGAGCAGTACTTC
once,TRBD2,TRBV11-3,TRBJ2-3,CASSSGTSGYTQYF,TGTGCCAGCAGCTCGGGGACTAGCGGGTATACGCAGTATTTT
.,.,TRBV6-5,TRBJ1-1,CASSRGTENTEAFF,TGTGCCAGCAGTCGGGGGACGGAGAACACTGAAGCTTTCTTT
.,TRBD1,TRBV18,TRBJ2-2,CASSQSPLGGATGELFF,TGTGCCAGCTCACAGTCCCCTCTAGGGGGCGCCACCGGGGAGCTGTTTTTT
.,TRBD2,TRBV7-6,TRBJ2-7,CASSYLGGGAYEQYF,TGTGCCAGCAGCTACCTGGGCGGGGGGGCCTACGAGCAGTACTTC
.,.,TRBV6-6,TRBJ2-1,CASSYSRWGQYNEQFF,TGTGCCAGCAGTTACTCCCGTTGGGGCCAGTACAATGAGCAGTTCTTC
.,.,TRBV30,TRBJ2-2,CAWRGKGRREYTGELFF,TGTGCCTGGAGGGGCAAGGGGCGGAGAGAGTACACCGGGGAGCTGTTTTTT
once,.,TRBV10-3,TRBJ1-1,CAISESVGGMNTEAFF,TGTGCCATCAGTGAGTCGGTGGGGGGGATGAACACTGAAGCTTTCTTT
.,.,TRBV2,TRBJ1-2,CASSEGILQYGYTF,TGTGCCAGCAGTGAGGGTATTTTACAGTATGGCTACACCTTC
.,.,TRBV28,TRBJ1-5,CASSLSGVQPQHF,TGTGCCAGCAGTTTATCGGGTGTCCAGCCCCAGCATTTT
.,.,TRBV19,TRBJ2-5,CASSLGRQAGTQYF,TGTGCCAGTAGTCTAGGACGCCAAGCAGGGACCCAGTACTTC
.,.,TRBV7-8,TRBJ1-5,CASSLAGGRNQPQHF,TGTGCCAGCAGCTTAGCGGGGGGGCGCAATCAGCCCCAGCATTTT
.,.,TRBV7-2,TRBJ1-6,CASSFGGGRGNSPLHF,TGTGCCAGCAGCTTTGGGGGTGGCAGGGGTAATTCACCCCTCCACTTT
few,TRBD1,TRBV2,TRBJ1-2,CASMADRDYGYTF,TGTGCCAGCATGGCGGACAGGGACTATGGCTACACCTTC
.,.,TRBV9,TRBJ1-6,CASSPGFTYNSPLHF,TGTGCCAGCAGCCCCGGTTTCACCTATAATTCACCCCTCCACTTT
.,TRBD2,TRBV4-3,TRBJ2-4,CASSQGASGGSAKNIQYF,TGCGCCAGCAGCCAAGGGGCTAGCGGGGGGTCGGCCAAAAACATTCAGTACTTC